These 28 T cell receptor beta chains were sequenced from one sample in a study of identifying expanded T cells in peripheral blood. Here immunoSEQ multiplex PCR was the method, and the copy in TCRdb shows in-frame clones only, minus some. The sample records around 56,000 clones, approximately 83% being singletons. Source material: blood. Source of these receptors: a person between 18 and 75 years old in good health.

In its sample, this clone was seen a few times. This sequence joins TRBV7-2 and TRBJ2-1; 8 bases are a match to TRBD2. V was pared by 0 bases and J by 13 bases, with 8 bases of the junction left unmatched. Germline V gives CDR1 SGHTA, CDR2 FQGNSA. CDR3 length: 14 residues. This chain's CDR3 is CASSLAPGTSAQFF. DNA for the CDR3: TGTGCCAGCAGCTTAGCGCCGGGGACTAGTGCCCAGTTCTTC. Filled out from reference TRBV7-2 and TRBJ2-1, the complete variable domain reads GAGVSQSPSNKVTEKGKDVELRCDPISGHTALYWYRQSLGQGLEFLIYFQGNSAPDKSGLPSDRFSAERTGGSVSTLTIQRTQQEDSAVYLCASSLAPGTSAQFFGPGTRLTVL.

The V call is TRBV30, the J call TRBJ1-5; possibly TRBD1 for D (5 bases). Germline CDR1 and CDR2: GTSNPN and SVGIG (reference sequence). V shed 0 bases and J shed 5 bases, with 11 bases lying between them. This CDR3 has 14 residues. CDR3: CAWSVQAGHQPQHF. As DNA, the CDR3 is TGTGCCTGGAGTGTACAGGCAGGGCATCAGCCCCAGCATTTT.

This clone was seen only a few times. This chain uses TRBV7-7 with TRBJ2-7; D ambiguous. From germline, CDR1 is SSHAT and CDR2 FNYEAQ (reference sequence). The V end was cut by 5 bases, the J end by 5 bases, with 13 bases between. The CDR3 runs to 13 residues. CDR3 in amino acids: CASSQLGYDEQYF. CDR3 nucleotide sequence: TGTGCCAGCAGCCAGCTAGGATACGACGAGCAGTACTTC.

The chain uses TRBV4-3 and TRBJ2-7, with unresolved D. The ends were cut back, 0 bases at V and 3 bases at J, with 12 bases in the middle. Germline CDR1 reads LGHNA; CDR2 reads YSLEER. CDR3 size: 15 residues. CDR3 in amino acids: CASSQDRISSYEQYF. DNA of the CDR3: TGCGCCAGCAGCCAAGATAGGATTAGCAGCTACGAGCAGTACTTC.

This chain uses TRBV5-1 with TRBJ2-3; D unresolved. V was shortened by 4 bases and J by 1 base, with 10 bases between the two germline ends. The length of the CDR3 is 14 residues. Germline CDR1 and CDR2: SGHRS and YFSETQ. DNA for the CDR3: TGCGCCAGCAGCCGCGCTCAGGGCACAGATACGCAGTATTTT. Residues: CASSRAQGTDTQYF.

The rearrangement uses TRBV6-5 and TRBJ2-2; D gene ambiguous. The CDR3 covers 13 residues. Germline V lookup: CDR1 MNHEY, CDR2 SVGAGI. V was clipped by 8 bases and J by 4 bases, with 11 bases between them. The CDR3 DNA follows: TGTGCCAGCCTATATAGTCTCACCGGGGAGCTGTTTTTT. Residues: CASLYSLTGELFF.

The V gene is TRBV7-9, the J gene TRBJ1-5; 7 bases fit TRBD1. J gave up 3 bases and V 5 bases, and 7 bases lay outside the gene matches. This CDR3 is 15 amino acids long. The germline gives CDR1 SEHNR, CDR2 FQNEAQ (reference sequence). The CDR3 protein is CASSPGTVDNQPQHF. The DNA of the CDR3 is TGTGCCAGCAGCCCCGGGACAGTCGACAATCAGCCCCAGCATTTT.

The chain combines TRBV7-2 with TRBJ2-3; 9 bases line up with TRBD2. The ends lost 4 bases at V and 5 bases at J; junction bases unmatched: 4. CDR3 length: 14 residues. The V gene's germline CDR1 is SGHTA and CDR2 FQGNSA. CDR3 region: CASSSGLAKDTQYF. The CDR3 region has the DNA TGTGCCAGCAGCTCTGGACTAGCGAAAGATACGCAGTATTTT. The full variable domain, with the rest looked up from reference TRBV7-2 and TRBJ2-3, is GAGVSQSPSNKVTEKGKDVELRCDPISGHTALYWYRQSLGQGLEFLIYFQGNSAPDKSGLPSDRFSAERTGGSVSTLTIQRTQQEDSAVYLCASSSGLAKDTQYFGPGTRLTVL.

This clone came up once. J is TRBJ2-7 and V is TRBV27; D is unresolved. Trimming pared 3 bases from V and 0 bases from J, leaving 12 bases between. This CDR3 has 15 amino acids. Germline lookup yields CDR1 MNHEY and CDR2 SMNVEV (reference sequence). CDR3: CASSLSQVSSYEQYF. CDR3 bases: TGTGCCAGCAGTTTGTCGCAGGTCTCCTCCTACGAGCAGTACTTC.

This clone was detected only once. V is TRBV6-4 and J is TRBJ1-1, with D perhaps TRBD1 (5 bases). V shed 5 bases and J shed 4 bases, with 11 bases lying between them. Germline V gene lookup returns CDR1 MRHNA and CDR2 SNTAGT. The CDR3 spans 13 residues. CDR3 loop: CASSTQGGTEAFF. DNA of the CDR3: TGTGCCAGCAGTACCCAGGGAGGCACTGAAGCTTTCTTT.

This chain connects TRBV7-8 to TRBJ2-7, with unresolved D. Trimming took off 9 bases at V and 3 bases at J, with 9 bases between the two ends. Germline-derived CDR1 and CDR2 are SGHVS and FQNEAQ. The CDR3 is 11 amino acids. The CDR3 coding sequence is TGTGCCAGTGGGATTTACTACGAGCAGTACTTC. This codes for CASGIYYEQYF.

The chain uses TRBV7-2 and TRBJ1-2; no clear D gene. The CDR3 covers 12 residues. Germline CDR1 reads SGHTA; CDR2 reads FQGNSA. The V gene lost 1 base and the J gene lost 7 bases, with 7 bases spanning the gap. DNA of the CDR3: TGTGCCAGCAGCTTAGTCGTGCGTGGCTACACCTTC. It specifies CASSLVVRGYTF.

The V and J genes are TRBV5-5 and TRBJ1-1; 9 nucleotides line up with TRBD1. The CDR3 is 14 residues long. J lost 8 bases, V lost 3 bases, and 8 bases had no gene match. Per germline, CDR1 SGHKS and CDR2 YYEKEE (reference sequence). This CDR3 is CASSSLTGGREAFF. CDR3 bases: TGTGCCAGCAGCTCCTTGACAGGGGGGAGAGAAGCTTTCTTT.

The chain recombines TRBV9 with TRBJ2-3; TRBD1 matches 8 bases. Germline V gene lookup returns CDR1 SGDLS and CDR2 YYNGEE. The CDR3 sequence is 15 residues long. The junction had 6 bases not matched to a gene; V was cut back by 3 bases and J by 3 bases. CDR3 DNA sequence: TGTGCCAGCAGCGCCGGACAGGGACCAACAGATACGCAGTATTTT. Its protein product is CASSAGQGPTDTQYF.

This clone was picked up a small number of times. V and J are TRBV9 and TRBJ2-3, with 9 bases matching TRBD2. The CDR3 sequence is 18 residues long. V trimming: 1 base; J trimming: 0 bases; junction bases outside the gene matches: 9. CDR1 SGDLS and CDR2 YYNGEE come from the germline V gene. The CDR3: CASSVTPGLASSTDTQYF. CDR3 coding DNA: TGTGCCAGCAGCGTAACACCGGGACTAGCATCGAGCACAGATACGCAGTATTTT.

The genes are TRBV5-4 and TRBJ2-3, with TRBD2 identical over 7 bases. This CDR3 has 14 amino acids. V trimming: 2 bases; J trimming: 4 bases; junction bases outside the gene matches: 4. The germline CDR1 and CDR2 sequences are SGHNT and YYREEE (reference sequence). The CDR3 reads CASSFAGVADTQYF. CDR3 in DNA: TGTGCCAGCAGCTTTGCGGGGGTCGCAGATACGCAGTATTTT.

V is TRBV7-6 and J is TRBJ2-3; D gene ambiguous. Germline CDR1 is SGHVS and CDR2 is FNYEAQ. Trimming took off 1 base at V and 5 bases at J, with 4 bases between the two ends. CDR3 length: 12 residues. The CDR3: CASSLVGDTQYF. The CDR3 nucleotides read TGTGCCAGCAGCTTAGTAGGAGATACGCAGTATTTT.

The chain joins TRBV9 to TRBJ2-5; D is unclear. Trimming shortened V by 3 bases and J by 4 bases, and 4 bases separated the two germline ends. The germline V gene encodes CDR1 SGDLS and CDR2 YYNGEE. This CDR3 spans 11 amino acids. The CDR3 is CASSAGETQYF. The CDR3 coding sequence is TGTGCCAGCAGCGCAGGAGAGACCCAGTACTTC.

The chain couples TRBV2 to TRBJ2-1, with D maybe TRBD1 (5 bases). The germline V gene has CDR1 SNHLY and CDR2 FYNNEI. Trimming pared 8 bases from V and 7 bases from J, leaving 12 bases between. The CDR3 length is 12 residues. This CDR3 is CASGQGWNEQFF. The CDR3 DNA sequence: TGTGCCAGCGGGCAGGGCTGGAATGAGCAGTTCTTC.

In DNA form, the CDR3 reads TGTGCCAGCAGCTTCAACCTCGGGGGGAACTCTGGGGCCAACGTCCTGACTTTC. Protein product: CASSFNLGGNSGANVLTF. J is TRBJ2-6 and V is TRBV7-9, with 7 nucleotides matching TRBD2. There are 18 residues in the CDR3. Per the germline V gene, CDR1 is SEHNR and CDR2 is FQNEAQ (reference sequence). Trimming took 3 bases from V and 0 from J; bases not matched to a gene: 8.

This chain joins TRBV27 and TRBJ2-1, with 10 bases matching TRBD1. Germline CDR1 MNHEY, CDR2 SMNVEV (reference sequence). The CDR3 totals 18 residues. Germline trimming cut 4 bases from V and 6 bases from J; bases unmatched to any gene: 15. The CDR3 here is CASSSSTGGTGAFNEQFF. The DNA of the CDR3 is TGTGCCAGCAGTTCCTCAACCGGTGGGACAGGGGCTTTCAATGAGCAGTTCTTC.

V gene TRBV6-5 combines with J gene TRBJ2-7; no clear D. Germline assignment: CDR1 MNHEY and CDR2 SVGAGI. Trimming left V 6 bases short and J 3 bases short, with 12 bases between. This CDR3 is built from 13 residues. The CDR3 DNA reads as TGTGCCAGCAGCCGGAGACCCCGCTACGAGCAGTACTTC. Translated, it gives CASSRRPRYEQYF.

The chain couples TRBV6-5 to TRBJ1-2, with 7 positions matching TRBD1. The CDR3 loop spans 12 amino acids. The V and J ends lost 7 bases and 6 bases, in that order; junction bases with no gene match: 5. CDR1 and CDR2 from the germline V gene are MNHEY and SVGAGI. The CDR3 DNA reads TGTGCCAGCAAGACAGGGTCGAATGGCTACACCTTC. This gives the protein CASKTGSNGYTF.

The chain has TRBV11-3 and TRBJ2-1; D not certain. This CDR3 is built from 14 residues. The ends were cut back, 5 bases at V and 4 bases at J, with 12 bases in the middle. Germline CDR1 reads SGHNT; CDR2 reads YENEEA. CDR3 nucleotide sequence: TGTGCCAGCAGCCACACAGACGGATACAATGAGCAGTTCTTC. Translating it yields CASSHTDGYNEQFF.

This chain links TRBV6-6 with TRBJ2-6; 9 bases match TRBD2. Looked up from germline, CDR1 is MNHNY and CDR2 is SVGAGI (reference sequence). V shed 5 bases and J 3 bases; nucleotides not matched to a gene: 5. This CDR3 contains 16 residues. CDR3 DNA: TGTGCCAGCAGTGTGCGGGAGGGCCGTGGGGCCAACGTCCTGACTTTC. Translation: CASSVREGRGANVLTF.

This clone appeared a few times. This rearrangement joins TRBV5-1 to TRBJ2-4, with 10 bases lining up with TRBD1. The germline CDR1 and CDR2 sequences are SGHRS and YFSETQ. The length of the CDR3 is 19 residues. J was trimmed by 0 bases and V by 3 bases; bases with no gene match: 12. The CDR3 here is CASSSYTGQGLVAKNIQYF. The CDR3 nucleotides are TGCGCCAGCAGCTCGTACACGGGACAGGGGCTAGTAGCCAAAAACATTCAGTACTTC.

Only one count was recorded for this clone. This chain connects TRBV7-9 to TRBJ1-3, with D unclear. The CDR3 sequence is 12 residues long. Per the germline V gene, CDR1 is SEHNR and CDR2 is FQNEAQ (reference sequence). The germline V and J ends were trimmed by 4 bases and 4 bases, with 5 bases remaining between them. CDR3 nucleotides: TGTGCCAGCAGCTCGACAGGAAACACCATATATTTT. Protein: CASSSTGNTIYF. The full variable domain, completed using reference TRBV7-9 and TRBJ1-3, is DTGVSQNPRHKITKRGQNVTFRCDPISEHNRLYWYRQTLGQGPEFLTYFQNEAQLEKSRLLSDRFSAERPKGSFSTLEIQRTEQGDSAMYLCASSSTGNTIYFGEGSWLTVV.

The V call is TRBV5-1, the J call TRBJ2-5; the D gene is possibly TRBD2 (5 bases). Deletions cut 2 bases from V and 2 bases from J, with 7 bases between. This CDR3 is 13 amino acids long. Germline loops: CDR1 SGHRS, CDR2 YFSETQ. The CDR3 DNA follows: TGCGCCAGCAGCTTCAGCGGTCAAGAGACCCAGTACTTC. This translates into CASSFSGQETQYF. The whole variable domain, remainder taken from reference TRBV5-1 and TRBJ2-5, is KAGVTQTPRYLIKTRGQQVTLSCSPISGHRSVSWYQQTPGQGLQFLFEYFSETQRNKGNFPGRFSGRQFSNSRSEMNVSTLELGDSALYLCASSFSGQETQYFGPGTRLLVL.